The source of this T cell receptor (beta chain) is a study of blood T cells in healthy people across ages. About the study: Template switching recovered approximately one barcoded beta molecule for every two T cells. Overall study findings and caveats: Calculation of diversity from one million T cells yielded estimates considered to be underestimates. TCR beta diversity tracked closely with naive T cell percentage.

As concerns this clonotype: Its target is unknown.

Then a second PCR, running roughly 7 to 11 cycles, was carried out with a sample-barcoded 5' primer and a J-beta primer mix. TCRdb re-derived calls from the 5' RACE reads in MiXCR, one entry per CDR3 protein. The top ten clones hold roughly 13% of a sample with about 940,000 distinct CDR3 sequences, approximately 49% of them seen once. The TCR originated in a man younger than 40 in good health. Sequenced material: blood.

As DNA, the CDR3 is TGCAGTGCCCTGGGGCGGGGGGGTTACGAGCAGTACTTC. This codes for CSALGRGGYEQYF. The rearrangement links TRBV20-1 to TRBJ2-7; 9 positions agree with TRBD2. CDR3 length: 13 residues. CDR1 is DFQATT, CDR2 SNEGSKA, per germline (reference sequence). The junction had 7 bases not matched to a gene; V was cut back by 6 bases and J by 4 bases.